This T cell receptor beta chain stems from a study of patients and donors after allogeneic stem cell transplantation. This CDR3 region has 14 residues. Trimming cost V 4 bases and J 5 bases, with 14 bases left between them. CDR1 and CDR2 (germline): SGHTA, FQGNSA. TCRdb analysed the RT-PCR reads with MiXCR anew, one entry per CDR3 protein. Of roughly 880,000 distinct CDR3 sequences listed, roughly 18% are singletons. This clonotype showed up just a few times. Sequenced input: blood, either unsorted or a sorted T cell fraction (not recorded which). This chain uses TRBV7-2 with TRBJ2-5; D could derive from TRBD1 or TRBD2 (5 bases each). This receptor was identified in a human donor who was either an allogeneic HSCT recipient or a stem cell or donor lymphocyte infusion donor (not recorded which). It is not recorded whose cells these are; they may come from a transplant donor. CDR3 in DNA: TGTGCCAGCAGCTCGGGACGGCTAAGGGAGACCCAGTACTTC. It yields the protein CASSSGRLRETQYF.